These 15 T cell receptor beta chains share one sample of origin, sequenced in a study of shared clonotypes between healthy human individuals. Measured with immunoSEQ multiplex PCR; TCRdb has only the in-frame clones, and not every one. The repertoire holds roughly 530,000 clones, about 96% seen once, with roughly 0.06% in the top ten. The sequenced sample consisted of naive CD4+ T cells sorted from blood. This sample's subset: CD45RA+ positively selected. The receptors originated from a woman under 40 in good health.

The V gene is TRBV6-6, the J gene TRBJ2-7, with 8 bases fitting TRBD1. The germline V gene encodes CDR1 MNHNY and CDR2 SVGAGI (reference sequence). V shed 7 bases and J 5 bases; nucleotides not matched to a gene: 4. There are 12 residues in the CDR3. CDR3 nucleotide sequence: TGTGCCAGCACTATGACAGGGGACGAGCAGTACTTC. Translation gives CASTMTGDEQYF.

J is TRBJ2-7 and V is TRBV18; D is undetermined. The V end lost 0 bases, the J end lost 3 bases, and 12 bases lay between the germline ends. The CDR3 extends over 15 amino acids. The germline V gene encodes CDR1 KGHSH and CDR2 LQKENI. In nucleotides, the CDR3 is TGTGCCAGCTCACCACCGGGGATATCTATCTACGAGCAGTACTTC. Translation: CASSPPGISIYEQYF. The variable domain in full, with the rest retrieved from reference TRBV18 and TRBJ2-7, is NAGVMQNPRHLVRRRGQEARLRCSPMKGHSHVYWYRQLPEEGLKFMVYLQKENIIDESGMPKERFSAEFPKEGPSILRIQQVVRGDSAAYFCASSPPGISIYEQYFGPGTRLTVT.

This clone was seen once. CDR3 residues: CATSPTRVKQYF. The CDR3 DNA is TGTGCCACCAGCCCGACCCGAGTCAAACAGTATTTT. This chain links TRBV15 with TRBJ2-3; D unclear. Looked up from germline, CDR1 is LNHNV and CDR2 is YYDKDF (reference sequence). V shed 5 bases and J shed 12 bases, with 15 bases lying between them. The CDR3 spans 12 residues.

This clone was counted a single time. The chain couples TRBV11-3 to TRBJ2-2; D uncertain. The CDR3 consists of 16 residues. Trimming left V 4 bases short and J 3 bases short, with 15 bases between. Looked up from germline, CDR1 is SGHNT and CDR2 is YENEEA. Written as DNA, the CDR3 is TGTGCCAGCAGCTCTCCCCCGTTTCGGGACACCGGGGAGCTGTTTTTT. Its translation is CASSSPPFRDTGELFF.

The chain recombines TRBV7-2 with TRBJ2-7; 9 bases map to TRBD2. The J segment lost 2 bases and the V segment lost 3 bases, leaving 11 bases of the junction unmatched. Germline CDR1 is SGHTA and CDR2 is FQGNSA. The CDR3 runs to 17 residues. The DNA of the CDR3 is TGTGCCAGCAGCTTGGACCTCGGGCTAGCGGGGACCTACGAGCAGTACTTC. Protein product: CASSLDLGLAGTYEQYF.

The V gene is TRBV27, the J gene TRBJ2-7; the D is unclear. The CDR3 covers 14 residues. The V end lost 5 bases, the J end lost 2 bases, and 13 bases lay between the germline ends. Germline-derived CDR1 and CDR2 are MNHEY and SMNVEV (reference sequence). CDR3 bases: TGTGCCAGCAGTCCAAGACACCTCACCTACGAGCAGTACTTC. This translates into CASSPRHLTYEQYF.

J is TRBJ2-4 and V is TRBV18, with TRBD2 matching over 9 bases. The junction had 16 bases not matched to a gene; V was cut back by 4 bases and J by 3 bases. CDR1 is KGHSH and CDR2 is LQKENI in the germline V gene. This CDR3 contains 19 residues. The CDR3 here is CASSRVAGGGGEDKNIQYF. The CDR3 DNA reads as TGTGCCAGCTCACGCGTCGCGGGAGGGGGGGGTGAAGACAAAAACATTCAGTACTTC. The full variable domain, completed using reference TRBV18 and TRBJ2-4, is NAGVMQNPRHLVRRRGQEARLRCSPMKGHSHVYWYRQLPEEGLKFMVYLQKENIIDESGMPKERFSAEFPKEGPSILRIQQVVRGDSAAYFCASSRVAGGGGEDKNIQYFGAGTRLSVL.

The chain has TRBV28 and TRBJ2-5, with D possibly matching TRBD2 (5 bases). Gene TRBJ2-7 matches the end of the DNA better, so the J call may be wrong. This CDR3 contains 12 residues. Germline V gene data show CDR1 as MDHEN and CDR2 as SYDVKM. The CDR3 is CASSLEAYEQYF. In DNA, the CDR3 is TGTGCCAGCAGTTTGGAGGCCTACGAGCAGTACTTC.

The chain joins TRBV30 to TRBJ2-5, with D maybe TRBD1 (5 bases). Germline CDR1 reads GTSNPN; CDR2 reads SVGIG (reference sequence). The CDR3 covers 15 residues. Trimming left V 2 bases short and J 2 bases short, with 15 bases between. The CDR3 nucleotides are TGTGCCTGGAGTCTAGGGGCAGGACGACAAGAGACCCAGTACTTC. Its protein product is CAWSLGAGRQETQYF.

The chain links TRBV19 to TRBJ2-7; 10 bases match TRBD1. The CDR3 has 14 residues. CDR1 is LNHDA and CDR2 is SQIVND in the germline V gene (reference sequence). V shed 3 bases, J shed 6 bases, and the junction held 5 bases outside the gene matches. The CDR3 bases are TGTGCCAGTAGTATGCCCGGGACAGGGGCCGAGCAGTACTTC. Its protein is CASSMPGTGAEQYF.

The chain employs TRBV2 and TRBJ2-2; 9 bases are shared with TRBD2. The CDR3 is 15 amino acids. The germline CDR1 and CDR2 sequences are SNHLY and FYNNEI. J was trimmed by 2 bases and V by 8 bases; bases with no gene match: 6. For the CDR3, the DNA is TGTGCCAGCTCCCCTCTAGCGGGAAACACCGGGGAGCTGTTTTTT. The encoded protein is CASSPLAGNTGELFF.

CDR3 sequence reads: CASSTTVPVAEQFF. The CDR3 DNA reads TGTGCCAGCAGTACGACAGTTCCTGTGGCCGAGCAGTTCTTC. The chain carries TRBV28 and TRBJ2-1, with D maybe TRBD1 (5 bases). Trimming pared 5 bases from V and 10 bases from J, leaving 18 bases between. The V gene's germline CDR1 is MDHEN and CDR2 SYDVKM. The CDR3 is made up of 14 amino acids.

The chain combines TRBV7-9 with TRBJ1-1; TRBD1 agrees at 8 bases. The CDR3 has 18 amino acids. Germline values: CDR1 SEHNR, CDR2 FQNEAQ (reference sequence). Trimming cost V 1 base and J 4 bases; bases outside gene matches: 14. This chain's CDR3 is CASSLGGGQGGRATEAFF. CDR3 sequence (DNA): TGTGCCAGCAGCTTAGGAGGCGGACAGGGCGGCCGGGCCACTGAAGCTTTCTTT.

V usage is TRBV27 and J usage is TRBJ1-2, with a possible D match to TRBD1 (5 bases). The CDR3 has 13 residues. Trimming took off 5 bases at V and 6 bases at J, with 13 bases between the two ends. Germline V gives CDR1 MNHEY, CDR2 SMNVEV (reference sequence). CDR3 bases: TGTGCCAGCAGTAAGGGGATGGTCGATGGCTACACCTTC. The encoded protein is CASSKGMVDGYTF.

The V and J genes are TRBV7-2 and TRBJ2-2, with 7 positions matching TRBD1. CDR1 SGHTA and CDR2 FQGNSA come from the germline V gene. V lost 5 bases to trimming and J lost 3 bases; unmatched junction nucleotides: 15. The CDR3 has 18 residues. DNA for the CDR3: TGTGCCAGCAGCCAGAGTCGAGCGCTGGGACAGCACACCGGGGAGCTGTTTTTT. Translation: CASSQSRALGQHTGELFF.